The 24 T cell receptor beta chains in this list originate from one sample, sequenced in a study of CD4+ T cells in melanoma. Assay used: immunoSEQ multiplex PCR; TCRdb lists only in-frame clones, some missing. The sample has about 10,000 clones, over 55% seen once. Input material: cells from a culture (not recorded whether cultured in vitro). The receptors shown here come from a human donor with melanoma.

This clone was seen a few times. V gene TRBV27 combines with J gene TRBJ1-2; D may be TRBD1 (6 bases). CDR1 and CDR2 (germline): MNHEY, SMNVEV (reference sequence). The CDR3 spans 15 residues. Trimming shortened V by 6 bases and J by 4 bases, and 18 bases separated the two germline ends. The CDR3 nucleotides are TGTGCCAGCAGCCGCACAGGGTCAGTTGGCTATGGCTACACCTTC. It encodes CASSRTGSVGYGYTF.

V gene TRBV11-2 combines with J gene TRBJ2-1; D remains unclear. Deletions cut 2 bases from V and 7 bases from J, with 6 bases between. The CDR3 runs to 12 residues. Germline CDR1 SGHAT, CDR2 FQNNGV. CDR3 sequence (DNA): TGTGCCAGCAGCTTATTAGGAAATGAGCAGTTCTTC. Amino acids: CASSLLGNEQFF.

The CDR3 here is CASSNGAGGGEQFF. The CDR3 region has the DNA TGTGCCAGTAGTAATGGGGCCGGGGGAGGTGAGCAGTTCTTC. The chain joins TRBV19 to TRBJ2-1, with TRBD2 as a possible D gene (6 bases). Germline V gene data show CDR1 as LNHDA and CDR2 as SQIVND (reference sequence). This CDR3 spans 14 amino acids. V was cut by 4 bases and J by 9 bases, with 16 bases left in between.

The chain joins TRBV7-2 to TRBJ1-2; D is perhaps TRBD1 (6 bases). V was cut by 5 bases and J by 2 bases, with 21 bases left in between. This CDR3 has 17 amino acids. The germline CDR1 and CDR2 sequences are SGHTA and FQGNSA. Written as DNA, the CDR3 is TGTGCCAGCAGCCCGCAGGGGCTCCTTCGCTCCAACTATGGCTACACCTTC. It is translated as CASSPQGLLRSNYGYTF.

The chain recombines TRBV2 with TRBJ1-2; possible D gene TRBD1, 5 bases. Trimming took 2 bases from V and 7 from J, leaving 17 bases between them. The CDR3 covers 15 residues. Per the germline V gene, CDR1 is SNHLY and CDR2 is FYNNEI. Written as DNA, the CDR3 is TGTGCCAGCAGTGAACGGGGTTTGGGGGGGGGTGGCTACACCTTC. As protein: CASSERGLGGGGYTF. Complete variable domain (other parts from reference TRBV2 and TRBJ1-2): EPEVTQTPSHQVTQMGQEVILRCVPISNHLYFYWYRQILGQKVEFLVSFYNNEISEKSEIFDDQFSVERPDGSNFTLKIRSTKLEDSAMYFCASSERGLGGGGYTFGSGTRLTVV.

This chain uses TRBV11-1 with TRBJ1-2, with 10 bases fitting TRBD1. V trimming: 4 bases; J trimming: 7 bases; junction bases outside the gene matches: 6. Germline-derived CDR1 and CDR2 are SGHAT and FQDESV (reference sequence). The CDR3 spans 14 residues. CDR3 region: CASSSGQGILGYTF. For the CDR3, the DNA is TGTGCCAGCAGCTCGGGACAGGGGATCCTTGGCTACACCTTC.

This clone appeared a few times. The chain has TRBV4-1 and TRBJ1-4; D gene unclear. The germline V and J ends were trimmed by 1 base and 0 bases, with 9 bases remaining between them. The CDR3 consists of 16 residues. The V gene's germline CDR1 is MGHRA and CDR2 YSYEKL. The CDR3 loop is CASSQAARATNEKLFF. The CDR3 DNA reads as TGCGCCAGCAGCCAAGCGGCACGAGCAACTAATGAAAAACTGTTTTTT.

The V and J genes are TRBV19 and TRBJ2-3; 8 nucleotides agree with TRBD2. This CDR3 is built from 15 residues. V gave up 5 bases and J gave up 0 bases; unmatched junction bases: 4. The germline gives CDR1 LNHDA, CDR2 SQIVND (reference sequence). The chain's CDR3 is CASSPLAASTDTQYF. As DNA, the CDR3 is TGTGCCAGTAGTCCACTAGCGGCTAGCACAGATACGCAGTATTTT.

J is TRBJ2-7 and V is TRBV6-1; weak D call: TRBD2 (6 bases). The CDR3 contains 14 residues. Per the germline V gene, CDR1 is MNHNS and CDR2 is SASEGT. The germline V and J ends were trimmed by 6 bases and 4 bases, with 16 bases remaining between them. The CDR3 sequence: CASRFTSYRYEQYF. CDR3 sequence (DNA): TGTGCCAGCAGGTTCACTAGCTACAGGTACGAGCAGTACTTC.

The J gene is TRBJ2-5, the V gene TRBV9; 11 nucleotides align to TRBD2. Germline CDR1 is SGDLS and CDR2 is YYNGEE. The CDR3 runs to 17 residues. Trimming took 4 bases from V and 5 from J; bases not matched to a gene: 13. This CDR3 is CASSTPLGLAGGETQYF. The CDR3 DNA reads as TGTGCCAGCAGCACTCCTTTGGGGCTAGCGGGGGGTGAGACCCAGTACTTC.

This chain uses TRBV5-4 with TRBJ1-2; TRBD1 matches 7 bases. The V segment lost 1 base and the J segment 6 bases; nucleotides outside the gene matches: 9. This CDR3 contains 15 residues. The V gene's germline CDR1 is SGHNT and CDR2 YYREEE (reference sequence). The CDR3 DNA reads as TGTGCCAGCAGCTTGACGGGGAAGGGGGCAGATGGCTACACCTTC. As protein: CASSLTGKGADGYTF.

The V gene is TRBV7-3, the J gene TRBJ2-5; D remains unclear. The CDR3 covers 13 residues. V lost 0 bases, J lost 2 bases, and 4 bases lay in between. Germline assignment: CDR1 SGHTA and CDR2 FQGTGA. CDR3 residues: CASSLTRQETQYF. Written as DNA, the CDR3 is TGTGCCAGCAGCTTAACCCGGCAAGAGACCCAGTACTTC.

This clone was seen only a few times. The chain carries TRBV7-9 and TRBJ2-7; D call uncertain. Trimming removed 0 bases at V and 10 bases at J, with 13 bases between. There are 13 residues in the CDR3. The germline CDR1 and CDR2 sequences are SEHNR and FQNEAQ (reference sequence). CDR3 in DNA: TGTGCCAGCAGCTTAGCCACGGCGCCCCAACAGTACTTC. Encoded protein: CASSLATAPQQYF.

The genes are TRBV7-9 and TRBJ1-6; TRBD1 aligns across 7 bases. In germline, CDR1 is SEHNR, CDR2 FQNEAQ (reference sequence). This CDR3 is built from 15 residues. The V gene end was trimmed by 0 bases and the J gene end by 8 bases; junction bases not matched to a gene: 4. This chain's CDR3 is CASSLAAGGHSPLHF. For the CDR3, the DNA is TGTGCCAGCAGCTTAGCGGCAGGGGGACATTCACCCCTCCACTTT.

CDR3 nucleotide sequence: TGCGCCAGCACAAGACAGGGTATAGTCGGCGGAACCCCAGATACGCAGTATTTT. Translation: CASTRQGIVGGTPDTQYF. This sequence joins TRBV4-1 and TRBJ2-3; 7 bases line up with TRBD1. CDR3 size: 18 residues. V lost 7 bases and J lost 4; bases outside the gene matches: 20. Germline assignment: CDR1 MGHRA and CDR2 YSYEKL.

This clone was seen a few times. The chain is built from TRBV30 and TRBJ1-5; D call uncertain. This CDR3 is 16 amino acids long. V dropped 4 bases and J dropped 1 base, with 17 bases sitting between them. Germline V gives CDR1 GTSNPN, CDR2 SVGIG (reference sequence). The CDR3 spells CAWNSRGEGSNQPQHF. DNA of the CDR3: TGTGCCTGGAACTCTCGAGGAGAGGGAAGCAATCAGCCCCAGCATTTT.

The chain employs TRBV29-1 and TRBJ2-1; the D gene is possibly TRBD2 (7 bases). Per germline, CDR1 SQVTM and CDR2 ANQGSEA. The CDR3 is 17 residues long. V lost 2 bases to trimming and J lost 8 bases, with 25 bases between them. In DNA form, the CDR3 reads TGCAGCGTTGAATCGGGGGTAAGGGGGGGGGCCCCGGATGAGCAGTTCTTC. Amino acid sequence: CSVESGVRGGAPDEQFF.

V and J are TRBV4-1 and TRBJ1-4; D remains unclear. Germline CDR1 reads MGHRA; CDR2 reads YSYEKL. V dropped 3 bases and J dropped 5 bases, with 4 bases sitting between them. CDR3 size: 12 residues. The CDR3 region is CASSQRNEKLFF. The CDR3 nucleotides are TGCGCCAGCAGCCAGAGGAATGAAAAACTGTTTTTT.

This clone was counted only a few times. This rearrangement joins TRBV30 to TRBJ1-1; D is unclear. CDR1 GTSNPN and CDR2 SVGIG come from the germline V gene (reference sequence). The V and J ends lost 1 base and 1 base respectively, with 7 bases between them. The CDR3 totals 13 residues. CDR3 nucleotides: TGTGCCTGGAGTGGTCAGGCGAACACTGAAGCTTTCTTT. It translates to CAWSGQANTEAFF.

V is TRBV5-5 and J is TRBJ2-5, with 7 bases aligning to TRBD2. V shed 3 bases, J shed 4 bases, and the junction held 12 bases outside the gene matches. The CDR3 loop spans 16 amino acids. CDR1 is SGHKS, CDR2 YYEKEE, per germline (reference sequence). The CDR3 DNA reads as TGTGCCAGCAGCTCGACGCTTGGGGGGGAAGGAGAGACCCAGTACTTC. It is translated as CASSSTLGGEGETQYF. The full variable domain, in which reference TRBV5-5 and TRBJ2-5 provide the parts outside the CDR3, is DAGVTQSPTHLIKTRGQQVTLRCSPISGHKSVSWYQQVLGQGPQFIFQYYEKEERGRGNFPDRFSARQFPNYSSELNVNALLLGDSALYLCASSSTLGGEGETQYFGPGTRLLVL.

This clone appeared a single time. This chain joins TRBV5-1 and TRBJ2-5, with D possibly being TRBD2 (7 bases). V was shortened by 1 base and J by 3 bases, with 13 bases between the two germline ends. CDR1 is SGHRS, CDR2 YFSETQ, per germline. There are 15 residues in the CDR3. Here the CDR3 reads CASSLLGGGEETQYF. Here the CDR3 DNA reads TGCGCCAGCAGCTTGCTGGGGGGGGGCGAAGAGACCCAGTACTTC. The whole variable domain, filled in from reference TRBV5-1 and TRBJ2-5, reads KAGVTQTPRYLIKTRGQQVTLSCSPISGHRSVSWYQQTPGQGLQFLFEYFSETQRNKGNFPGRFSGRQFSNSRSEMNVSTLELGDSALYLCASSLLGGGEETQYFGPGTRLLVL.

CDR3 DNA: TGCGCCAGCAGCTTGACCGACTCTGGAAACACCATATATTTT. It specifies CASSLTDSGNTIYF. This chain uses TRBV5-1 with TRBJ1-3; D uncertain. Germline CDR1 reads SGHRS; CDR2 reads YFSETQ. The CDR3 covers 14 residues. V lost 1 base, J lost 0 bases, and 5 bases lay in between.

This chain links TRBV13 with TRBJ2-1; D is perhaps TRBD1 (5 bases). Germline-derived CDR1 and CDR2 are PRHDT and FYEKMQ (reference sequence). The CDR3 runs to 19 residues. V lost 1 base and J lost 0, with 19 bases in between. CDR3 protein: CASSLDPGYSISSYNEQFF. CDR3 bases: TGTGCCAGCAGCTTAGATCCAGGGTACAGTATAAGCTCCTACAATGAGCAGTTCTTC.

The chain couples TRBV6-5 to TRBJ2-2; D ambiguous. V lost 7 bases and J 0 bases, leaving 12 bases between the germline ends. The CDR3 loop spans 15 amino acids. Germline assignment: CDR1 MNHEY and CDR2 SVGAGI. CDR3 region: CASKRGGPNTGELFF. The DNA for the CDR3 is TGTGCCAGCAAGCGCGGCGGACCGAACACCGGGGAGCTGTTTTTT.